The 29 T cell receptor beta chains reported below all come from one sample, sequenced in a study of blood T cell repertoires in COVID-19. TCRdb's table, derived via immunoSEQ multiplex PCR, lists solely in-frame clones and lacks some. In the table there are around 94,000 clones, about 91% of which are singletons. Source material: peripheral blood. Receptor source: a man aged 18 to 30 with acute or convalescent COVID-19.

This clone has more than one count but fewer than ten. The J gene is TRBJ1-5, the V gene TRBV4-1; the D is unclear. CDR3 size: 14 residues. Germline V gene lookup returns CDR1 MGHRA and CDR2 YSYEKL. Trimming stripped 0 bases from V and 8 bases from J, with 11 bases between. CDR3 sequence reads: CASSQEGAEEPQHF. CDR3 nucleotides: TGCGCCAGCAGCCAAGAAGGAGCCGAGGAGCCCCAGCATTTT.

This clone was recorded once. The chain uses TRBV7-8 and TRBJ2-7, with D possibly matching TRBD1 (6 bases). Between the trimmed V and J ends, which lost 1 base and 4 bases, there was a span of 8 bases. CDR3 size: 13 residues. The germline gives CDR1 SGHVS, CDR2 FQNEAQ. Written as DNA, the CDR3 is TGTGCCAGCAGCTTAGGGACAGTTTACGAGCAGTACTTC. Protein: CASSLGTVYEQYF.

The CDR3 DNA reads as TGTGCCAGCAGCTCCACAGGGGGTAGCAATCAGCCCCAGCATTTT. Its protein product is CASSSTGGSNQPQHF. The rearrangement uses TRBV7-9 and TRBJ1-5; 8 nucleotides align to TRBD1. The CDR3 runs 15 residues. V dropped 4 bases and J dropped 0; count of bases not matched to a gene: 2. The germline V gene encodes CDR1 SEHNR and CDR2 FQNEAQ (reference sequence).

This sequence joins TRBV6-5 and TRBJ2-1; D not certain. The CDR3 runs to 15 residues. Trimming cost V 6 bases and J 4 bases, with 16 bases left between them. Germline-derived CDR1 and CDR2 are MNHEY and SVGAGI. The DNA of the CDR3 is TGTGCCAGCAGCCCCTCAACCGCAGGATACAATGAGCAGTTCTTC. Protein product: CASSPSTAGYNEQFF.

The chain couples TRBV3-1 (or the pseudogene TRBV3-2) to TRBJ2-2; 8 positions match TRBD1. This CDR3 comprises 16 residues. Germline V CDR1 and CDR2: LGHDT, YNNKEL (reference sequence). J lost 4 bases, V lost 2 bases, and 6 bases had no gene match. DNA of the CDR3: TGTGCCAGCAGCCAACGACAGGGGCAATCCACCGGGGAGCTGTTTTTT. This translates into CASSQRQGQSTGELFF.

The chain combines TRBV18 with TRBJ2-5; 7 positions match TRBD2. CDR3 size: 14 residues. J gave up 3 bases and V 5 bases, and 6 bases lay outside the gene matches. Germline loops: CDR1 KGHSH, CDR2 LQKENI. The CDR3 DNA reads TGTGCCAGCTCAACTGGGGCGGGGGAAGAGACCCAGTACTTC. Translated: CASSTGAGEETQYF. The whole variable domain, filled in from reference TRBV18 and TRBJ2-5, reads NAGVMQNPRHLVRRRGQEARLRCSPMKGHSHVYWYRQLPEEGLKFMVYLQKENIIDESGMPKERFSAEFPKEGPSILRIQQVVRGDSAAYFCASSTGAGEETQYFGPGTRLLVL.

This rearrangement joins TRBV27 to TRBJ1-2; D unclear. This CDR3 region has 14 residues. The germline CDR1 and CDR2 sequences are MNHEY and SMNVEV (reference sequence). The ends were cut back, 6 bases at V and 4 bases at J, with 15 bases in the middle. Written as DNA, the CDR3 is TGTGCCAGCAGCGTAGGAGGCCCTGGCTATGGCTACACCTTC. Translated: CASSVGGPGYGYTF.

The V gene is TRBV5-1, the J gene TRBJ1-3, with TRBD1 matching 9 bases. V lost 1 base, J lost 7 bases, and 6 bases stayed unmatched. Germline CDR1 SGHRS, CDR2 YFSETQ. The CDR3 loop spans 15 amino acids. This CDR3 reads CASSLNVQGANTIYF. In DNA form, the CDR3 reads TGCGCCAGCAGCTTGAATGTACAGGGGGCGAACACCATATATTTT.

The gene calls are TRBV5-1 and TRBJ2-7, with 8 bases fitting TRBD2. With 0 bases clipped from V and 2 bases from J, the junction kept 4 bases outside the gene matches. The CDR3 runs 15 residues. Germline V gene data show CDR1 as SGHRS and CDR2 as YFSETQ. This CDR3 reads CASSLGAGAAYEQYF. DNA of the CDR3: TGCGCCAGCAGCTTGGGAGCGGGAGCTGCCTACGAGCAGTACTTC. The full variable domain, with the rest looked up from reference TRBV5-1 and TRBJ2-7, is KAGVTQTPRYLIKTRGQQVTLSCSPISGHRSVSWYQQTPGQGLQFLFEYFSETQRNKGNFPGRFSGRQFSNSRSEMNVSTLELGDSALYLCASSLGAGAAYEQYFGPGTRLTVT.

CDR3 in DNA: TGTGCCAGCAGCTCCCTTTCCCGGACAGGGTTCTCTGGGGCCAACGTCCTGACTTTC. Protein sequence: CASSSLSRTGFSGANVLTF. The chain joins TRBV11-2 to TRBJ2-6; the match to TRBD1 covers 8 bases. This CDR3 spans 19 amino acids. CDR1 SGHAT and CDR2 FQNNGV come from the germline V gene. The V gene end was trimmed by 4 bases and the J gene end by 0 bases; junction bases not matched to a gene: 11. Filled out from reference TRBV11-2 and TRBJ2-6, the complete variable domain reads EAGVAQSPRYKIIEKRQSVAFWCNPISGHATLYWYQQILGQGPKLLIQFQNNGVVDDSQLPKDRFSAERLKGVDSTLKIQPAKLEDSAVYLCASSSLSRTGFSGANVLTFGAGSRLTVL.

V gene TRBV29-1 combines with J gene TRBJ1-1, with D unclear. The CDR3 has 11 amino acids. Germline V CDR1 and CDR2: SQVTM, ANQGSEA. Trimming took off 6 bases at V and 2 bases at J, with 7 bases between the two ends. The CDR3 DNA follows: TGCAGCGTCTACGTCAACACTGAAGCTTTCTTT. The encoded protein is CSVYVNTEAFF.

The sample holds one count of this clone. The chain links TRBV5-1 to TRBJ1-5; D unclear. CDR3 length: 13 residues. Deletions cut 4 bases from V and 6 bases from J, with 11 bases between. Germline CDR1 and CDR2: SGHRS and YFSETQ. In DNA form, the CDR3 reads TGCGCCAGCAGCGTAGAGGTGGGTCAGCCCCAGCATTTT. Its translation is CASSVEVGQPQHF.

The CDR3 reads CASSVQLNTEAFF. The CDR3 DNA reads as TGTGCCAGCAGTGTACAGTTGAACACTGAAGCTTTCTTT. The rearrangement links TRBV6-4 to TRBJ1-1; unclear D gene. V lost 4 bases and J 0 bases, leaving 6 bases between the germline ends. This CDR3 has 13 amino acids. Germline assignment: CDR1 MRHNA and CDR2 SNTAGT.

V and J are TRBV27 and TRBJ2-5; maybe TRBD1 (6 bases). The CDR3 totals 15 residues. Trimming removed 7 bases from V and 3 bases from J, with 18 bases in between. Germline V lookup: CDR1 MNHEY, CDR2 SMNVEV (reference sequence). CDR3 residues: CASTKWAAGEETQYF. CDR3 coding DNA: TGTGCCAGCACCAAGTGGGCCGCAGGGGAAGAGACCCAGTACTTC.

The chain links TRBV10-1 to TRBJ1-2; D might be TRBD1 (6 bases). The CDR3 extends over 14 amino acids. V lost 8 bases and J 4 bases, leaving 17 bases between the germline ends. Germline-derived CDR1 and CDR2 are WNHNN and SYGVQD (reference sequence). CDR3 coding DNA: TGCGCCAGCTCGGGGGGCAGGCGAGTCTATGGCTACACCTTC. It encodes CASSGGRRVYGYTF.

The chain couples TRBV4-1 to TRBJ2-2, with a weak D call TRBD2 (5 bases). This CDR3 region has 14 residues. The V and J ends lost 0 bases and 7 bases respectively, with 9 bases between them. The germline V gene encodes CDR1 MGHRA and CDR2 YSYEKL. The CDR3 region is CASSQERGIGELFF. CDR3 DNA sequence: TGCGCCAGCAGCCAAGAACGGGGAATCGGGGAGCTGTTTTTT.

This chain joins TRBV2 and TRBJ1-5; D might be TRBD1 (5 bases). The CDR3 loop spans 13 amino acids. Germline values: CDR1 SNHLY, CDR2 FYNNEI. V was trimmed by 6 bases and J by 3 bases, leaving 9 bases between them. The CDR3 sequence is CASRRQFNQPQHF. The CDR3 bases are TGTGCCAGCAGACGACAGTTCAATCAGCCCCAGCATTTT.

The chain carries TRBV15 and TRBJ2-1, with TRBD2 identical over 11 bases. The germline V gene encodes CDR1 LNHNV and CDR2 YYDKDF (reference sequence). This CDR3 has 17 residues. The ends lost 5 bases at V and 3 bases at J; junction bases unmatched: 9. CDR3 protein: CATSDRGGTSGYNEQFF. CDR3 DNA: TGTGCCACCAGCGACCGAGGAGGGACTAGCGGCTACAATGAGCAGTTCTTC.

The chain links TRBV3-1 (or the pseudogene TRBV3-2) to TRBJ2-7; TRBD2 matches 9 bases. V shed 0 bases, J shed 1 base, and the junction held 4 bases outside the gene matches. The CDR3 is 16 residues long. Germline loops: CDR1 LGHDT, CDR2 YNNKEL (reference sequence). The CDR3 is CASSQDRLAVSYEQYF. The CDR3 coding sequence is TGTGCCAGCAGCCAAGATCGACTAGCGGTTTCCTACGAGCAGTACTTC.

This sequence joins TRBV7-2 and TRBJ2-3; D possibly corresponds to TRBD1 (6 bases). The germline gives CDR1 SGHTA, CDR2 FQGNSA. Deletions cut 5 bases from V and 5 bases from J, with 23 bases between. The CDR3 covers 17 residues. The CDR3 DNA sequence: TGTGCCAGCAGCCCTAGGGTCAGGGGCGTCGAGGGAGATACGCAGTATTTT. Translating it yields CASSPRVRGVEGDTQYF.

The chain employs TRBV19 and TRBJ2-1, with a possible D match to TRBD2 (6 bases). Trimming stripped 5 bases from V and 2 bases from J, with 13 bases between. The CDR3 covers 15 residues. Germline CDR1 is LNHDA and CDR2 is SQIVND (reference sequence). In nucleotides, the CDR3 is TGTGCCAGTAGTCTGGACACGGGGGCCTACAATGAGCAGTTCTTC. Its translation is CASSLDTGAYNEQFF.

The rearrangement uses TRBV27 and TRBJ1-1, with TRBD1 as a possible D gene (6 bases). The CDR3 spans 17 residues. Germline assignment: CDR1 MNHEY and CDR2 SMNVEV (reference sequence). V lost 7 bases to trimming and J lost 2 bases, with 23 bases between them. DNA of the CDR3: TGTGCCAGCATCCCCCTCGGGTCAGGGGATCTAAACACTGAAGCTTTCTTT. As protein: CASIPLGSGDLNTEAFF.

The rearrangement uses TRBV10-2 and TRBJ2-5, with TRBD2 matching 10 bases. CDR1 is WSHSY and CDR2 is SAAADI in the germline V gene. This CDR3 is 15 amino acids long. The V and J ends lost 9 bases and 5 bases, in that order; junction bases with no gene match: 12. The CDR3 region has the DNA TGCGCCAGTTCCTGGACTAGCGGAAGGAAGGAGACCCAGTACTTC. Its translation is CASSWTSGRKETQYF.

V and J are TRBV5-1 and TRBJ2-7; D remains unclear. Trimming removed 4 bases from V and 1 base from J, with 18 bases in between. The CDR3 contains 16 residues. Germline V gene lookup returns CDR1 SGHRS and CDR2 YFSETQ. CDR3 DNA sequence: TGCGCCAGCAGCATAACATCAGGTATTTTATCCTACGAGCAGTACTTC. The encoded protein is CASSITSGILSYEQYF.

CDR3 DNA: TGTGCCAGCAGCCTAGGGGGACCGAGCACAGATACGCAGTATTTT. This sequence encodes CASSLGGPSTDTQYF. V and J are TRBV3-1 (or the pseudogene TRBV3-2) and TRBJ2-3; perhaps TRBD1 as D (6 bases). The CDR3 is 15 residues long. V lost 4 bases and J lost 0, with 11 bases in between. The germline V gene encodes CDR1 LGHDT and CDR2 YNNKEL (reference sequence).

This chain connects TRBV19 to TRBJ1-3, with D unclear. The CDR3 has 13 amino acids. Germline-derived CDR1 and CDR2 are LNHDA and SQIVND (reference sequence). V lost 10 bases and J lost 1, with 11 bases in between. The CDR3 protein is CATARESGNTIYF. The CDR3, as DNA: TGTGCCACCGCCCGCGAATCTGGAAACACCATATATTTT.

The rearrangement uses TRBV6-5 and TRBJ1-1, with 8 nucleotides matching TRBD1. Germline values: CDR1 MNHEY, CDR2 SVGAGI. This CDR3 comprises 15 residues. V dropped 2 bases and J dropped 3; count of bases not matched to a gene: 5. The CDR3 loop is CASSYQGAMDTEAFF. The CDR3 nucleotides are TGTGCCAGCAGTTACCAGGGGGCGATGGACACTGAAGCTTTCTTT.

V gene TRBV28 combines with J gene TRBJ2-5; 9 nucleotides align to TRBD2. Germline V lookup: CDR1 MDHEN, CDR2 SYDVKM. J lost 5 bases, V lost 10 bases, and 17 bases had no gene match. The length of the CDR3 is 16 residues. The CDR3 reads CATNKRAGGMSETQYF. The CDR3, as DNA: TGTGCCACCAATAAAAGGGCGGGAGGGATGTCGGAGACCCAGTACTTC.

V gene TRBV3-1 (or the pseudogene TRBV3-2) combines with J gene TRBJ2-2; 7 bases map to TRBD2. The V gene end was trimmed by 2 bases and the J gene end by 1 base; junction bases not matched to a gene: 1. The germline CDR1 and CDR2 sequences are LGHDT and YNNKEL (reference sequence). The length of the CDR3 is 15 residues. The CDR3 is CASSQRGRNTGELFF. The CDR3 DNA reads as TGTGCCAGCAGCCAACGCGGGAGGAACACCGGGGAGCTGTTTTTT.